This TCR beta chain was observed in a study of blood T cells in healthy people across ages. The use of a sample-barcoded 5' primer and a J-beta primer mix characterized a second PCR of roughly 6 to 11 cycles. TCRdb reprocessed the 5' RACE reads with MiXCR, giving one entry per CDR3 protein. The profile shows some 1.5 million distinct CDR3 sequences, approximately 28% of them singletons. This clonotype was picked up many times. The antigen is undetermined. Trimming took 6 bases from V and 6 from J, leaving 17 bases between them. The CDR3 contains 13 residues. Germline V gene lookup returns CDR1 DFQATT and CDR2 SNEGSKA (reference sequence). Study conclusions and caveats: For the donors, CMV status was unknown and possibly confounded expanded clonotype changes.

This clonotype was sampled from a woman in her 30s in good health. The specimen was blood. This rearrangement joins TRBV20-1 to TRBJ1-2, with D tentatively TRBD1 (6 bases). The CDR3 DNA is TGCAGTGCGCGCCCGGGGGGCAAAGATGGCTACACCTTC. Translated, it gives CSARPGGKDGYTF.